The 15 T cell receptor beta chains below all came from one sample that was sequenced in a study of blood T cell repertoires in COVID-19. Repertoires were generated with immunoSEQ multiplex PCR, while TCRdb's copy carries only in-frame clones and drops some. The table shows about 100,000 clones, with about 89% occurring only once. The specimen was peripheral blood. These TCRs come from a human donor in a cohort sampled during active COVID-19.

This chain connects TRBV19 to TRBJ1-2; 8 bases line up with TRBD1. Germline V gene data show CDR1 as LNHDA and CDR2 as SQIVND (reference sequence). The CDR3 runs 19 residues. With V trimmed by 4 bases and J by 4 bases, 20 bases remained unmatched. The CDR3 sequence is CASSTTRLRQGFTGYGYTF. The CDR3 DNA is TGTGCCAGTAGTACCACCAGGCTAAGACAGGGGTTTACAGGCTATGGCTACACCTTC.

The chain joins TRBV5-1 to TRBJ2-7; TRBD1 might be the D (6 bases). V was pared by 0 bases and J by 6 bases, with 19 bases between. Germline CDR1 SGHRS, CDR2 YFSETQ. This CDR3 is 16 amino acids long. In nucleotides, the CDR3 is TGCGCCAGCAGCTTGGGGCCCGCAGGGGTAGAAGGCGAGCAGTACTTC. Protein sequence: CASSLGPAGVEGEQYF.

The genes are TRBV9 and TRBJ1-1; maybe TRBD1 (6 bases). The CDR3 has 16 amino acids. Germline CDR1 and CDR2: SGDLS and YYNGEE. Trimming removed 3 bases from V and 1 base from J, with 16 bases in between. The CDR3 is CASSGSRTASNTEAFF. CDR3 bases: TGTGCCAGCAGCGGTTCCAGGACAGCCTCGAACACTGAAGCTTTCTTT.

This sequence joins TRBV15 and TRBJ1-3; D unresolved. The CDR3 is 15 amino acids. CDR1 and CDR2 (germline): LNHNV, YYDKDF (reference sequence). V was trimmed by 3 bases and J by 3 bases, leaving 12 bases between them. This CDR3 is CATSSPSEGGNTIYF. The DNA for the CDR3 is TGTGCCACCAGCAGCCCCAGCGAAGGTGGAAACACCATATATTTT.

Notes on this clone: The junction and the germline gene differ at one end; a read error may be behind it. This chain links TRBV7-7 with TRBJ2-2; 10 bases map to TRBD1. The germline V gene encodes CDR1 SSHAT and CDR2 FNYEAQ (reference sequence). The CDR3 has 15 residues. The CDR3 DNA reads as TGTGCTAGCAGTCCCGGGACAGGGGATACCGGGGAGCTGTTTTTT. Its protein product is CASSPGTGDTGELFF.

The chain's CDR3 is CASSLVTSPPYEQYF. The CDR3 DNA follows: TGTGCCAGCAGTTTAGTAACTAGTCCCCCGTACGAGCAGTACTTC. The rearrangement links TRBV28 to TRBJ2-7; possible D gene TRBD2, 5 bases. Germline values: CDR1 MDHEN, CDR2 SYDVKM. V lost 2 bases, J lost 4 bases, and 15 bases lay in between. CDR3 length: 15 amino acids.

The V call is TRBV3-1 (or the pseudogene TRBV3-2), the J call TRBJ2-3; 8 bases line up with TRBD1. The trim removed 0 bases at V and 1 base at J, leaving 6 bases unmatched. The germline CDR1 and CDR2 sequences are LGHDT and YNNKEL (reference sequence). There are 17 residues in the CDR3. The DNA of the CDR3 is TGTGCCAGCAGCCAAGATCTCCAGGGGGCTGGCACAGATACGCAGTATTTT. Encoded protein: CASSQDLQGAGTDTQYF.

This chain joins TRBV6-5 and TRBJ1-5, with 8 bases fitting TRBD1. This CDR3 spans 14 amino acids. CDR1 is MNHEY and CDR2 is SVGAGI in the germline V gene. The trim removed 6 bases at V and 3 bases at J, leaving 4 bases unmatched. The CDR3 spells CASRETGDNQPQHF. The CDR3 nucleotides read TGTGCCAGCAGGGAGACAGGGGACAATCAGCCCCAGCATTTT.

The rearrangement links TRBV25-1 to TRBJ1-1; D is possibly TRBD1 (5 bases). Germline values: CDR1 MGHDK, CDR2 SYGVNS. The CDR3 runs 13 residues. V lost 7 bases, J lost 8 bases, and 17 bases lay in between. The CDR3 loop is CASIPPAGSEAFF. CDR3 DNA sequence: TGTGCCAGCATCCCCCCCGCAGGGTCCGAAGCTTTCTTT.

The rearrangement joins TRBV19 to TRBJ2-1; weak D call: TRBD2 (5 bases). This CDR3 is 14 amino acids long. V was shortened by 3 bases and J by 9 bases, with 15 bases between the two germline ends. Germline CDR1 and CDR2: LNHDA and SQIVND (reference sequence). CDR3 in amino acids: CASSINRGEGEQFF. The CDR3 DNA follows: TGTGCCAGTAGTATTAATCGTGGTGAGGGTGAGCAGTTCTTC.

The V and J genes are TRBV29-1 and TRBJ1-3; no reliable D call. There are 12 residues in the CDR3. V was cut by 4 bases and J by 3 bases, with 7 bases left in between. Looked up from germline, CDR1 is SQVTM and CDR2 is ANQGSEA. As DNA, the CDR3 is TGCAGCGTTGGCGGAGGTGGAAACACCATATATTTT. Translating it yields CSVGGGGNTIYF.

The chain is built from TRBV11-3 and TRBJ2-7, with 7 positions matching TRBD1. V lost 5 bases to trimming and J lost 3 bases; unmatched junction nucleotides: 10. The CDR3 covers 15 residues. The germline CDR1 and CDR2 sequences are SGHNT and YENEEA. The CDR3 sequence: CASSQRQGDLYEQYF. CDR3 sequence (DNA): TGTGCCAGCAGCCAAAGACAGGGTGACCTCTACGAGCAGTACTTC.

This rearrangement joins TRBV12-3 or TRBV12-4 to TRBJ2-1; D is unresolved. The CDR3 runs to 12 residues. Trimming removed 7 bases at V and 8 bases at J, with 12 bases between. In DNA form, the CDR3 reads TGTGCCAGCAACCGTGCGGCACATGAGCAGTTCTTC. Its translation: CASNRAAHEQFF.

V usage is TRBV6-5 and J usage is TRBJ2-5; 7 nucleotides align to TRBD1. J was trimmed by 1 base and V by 5 bases; bases with no gene match: 4. Per germline, CDR1 MNHEY and CDR2 SVGAGI. CDR3 length equals 14 residues. The CDR3 nucleotides read TGTGCCAGCAGTCGGGACAGACGCCAAGAGACCCAGTACTTC. Translation: CASSRDRRQETQYF.

The chain has TRBV28 and TRBJ2-5; TRBD1 agrees at 7 bases. This CDR3 has 15 amino acids. With 5 bases clipped from V and 4 bases from J, the junction kept 10 bases outside the gene matches. The germline V gene encodes CDR1 MDHEN and CDR2 SYDVKM. The CDR3 sequence is CASSKPGQPVETQYF. CDR3 coding DNA: TGTGCCAGCAGTAAACCGGGACAGCCAGTAGAGACCCAGTACTTC.